The clone carrying this TCR beta chain was seen a handful of times. This entry comes from a study of shared clonotypes between healthy human individuals. Assay used: immunoSEQ multiplex PCR; TCRdb lists only in-frame clones, some missing. The sample records about 470,000 clones, about 85% being singletons. The CDR3 is 12 residues long. The germline CDR1 and CDR2 sequences are SGHRS and YFSETQ. With 4 bases removed from V and 9 bases from J, the gap between germline ends came to 13 bases. The sequence derives from a woman between 40 and 55 years old in good health. Some clones in this sample may be carry-over from other donors' samples. This chain uses TRBV5-1 with TRBJ1-2; D remains ambiguous. Material: PBMCs. For the CDR3, the DNA is TGCGCCAGCAGCCCTCTGGGGTACAGCTACACCTTC. Translated, it gives CASSPLGYSYTF.